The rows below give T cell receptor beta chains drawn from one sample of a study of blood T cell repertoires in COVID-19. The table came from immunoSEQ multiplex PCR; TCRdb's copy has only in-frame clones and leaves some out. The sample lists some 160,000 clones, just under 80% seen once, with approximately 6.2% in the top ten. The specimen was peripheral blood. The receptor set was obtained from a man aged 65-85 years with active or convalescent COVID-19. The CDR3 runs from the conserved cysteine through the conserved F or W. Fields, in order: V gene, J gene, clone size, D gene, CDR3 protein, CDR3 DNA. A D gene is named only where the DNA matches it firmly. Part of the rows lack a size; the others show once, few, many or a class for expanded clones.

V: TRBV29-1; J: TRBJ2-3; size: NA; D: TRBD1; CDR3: CSVEEIRDRAVDTQYF; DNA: TGCAGCGTTGAAGAAATAAGGGACAGGGCGGTAGATACGCAGTATTTT
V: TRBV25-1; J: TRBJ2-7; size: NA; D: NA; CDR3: CASSVTGAEQYF; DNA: TGTGCCAGCAGTGTGACCGGAGCCGAGCAGTACTTC
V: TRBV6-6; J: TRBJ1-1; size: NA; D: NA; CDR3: CASSPEPTHRGVNTEAFF; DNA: TGTGCCAGCAGTCCCGAACCTACGCATCGGGGGGTGAACACTGAAGCTTTCTTT
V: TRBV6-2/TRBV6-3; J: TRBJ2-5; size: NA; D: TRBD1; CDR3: CASSVDRDLKTQYF; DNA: TGTGCCAGCAGTGTGGACAGGGATTTGAAGACCCAGTACTTC
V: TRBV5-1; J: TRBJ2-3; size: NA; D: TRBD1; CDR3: CASSPQGPRNTQYF; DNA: TGCGCCAGCAGCCCACAGGGGCCTCGTAATACGCAGTATTTT
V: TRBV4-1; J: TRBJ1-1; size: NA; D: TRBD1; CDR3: CASSRTTGDAFQWMNTEAFF; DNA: TGCGCCAGCAGCCGGACGACAGGGGATGCCTTCCAATGGATGAACACTGAAGCTTTCTTT
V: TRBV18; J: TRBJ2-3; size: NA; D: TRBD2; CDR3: CASSPLSLAGGEDTQYF; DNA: TGTGCCAGCTCACCACTTTCACTAGCGGGGGGAGAGGATACGCAGTATTTT
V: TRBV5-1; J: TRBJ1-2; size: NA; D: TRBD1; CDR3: CASSLADREGAYTF; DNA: TGCGCCAGCAGCTTGGCGGACAGGGAAGGCGCCTACACCTTC
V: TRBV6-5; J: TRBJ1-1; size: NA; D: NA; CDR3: CASSLRTGNTEAFF; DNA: TGTGCCAGCAGTCTACGCACAGGGAACACTGAAGCTTTCTTT
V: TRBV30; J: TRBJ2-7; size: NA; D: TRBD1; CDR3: CAWTPSWGQGAVEQYF; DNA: TGTGCCTGGACTCCATCGTGGGGACAGGGGGCGGTCGAGCAGTACTTC
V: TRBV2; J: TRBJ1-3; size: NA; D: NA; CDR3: CASTGRSGNTIYF; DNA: TGTGCCAGCACTGGCCGCTCTGGAAACACCATATATTTT
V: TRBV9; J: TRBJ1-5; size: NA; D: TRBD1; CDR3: CASSEAGQVHQPQHF; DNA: TGTGCCAGCAGCGAGGCGGGACAGGTACATCAGCCCCAGCATTTT
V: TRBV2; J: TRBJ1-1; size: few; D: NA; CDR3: CASRDSPSPKQMNTEAFF; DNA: TGTGCCAGCAGGGACAGCCCATCCCCTAAACAAATGAACACTGAAGCTTTCTTT
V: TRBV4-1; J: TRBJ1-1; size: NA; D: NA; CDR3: CASSRDTGINTEAFF; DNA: TGCGCCAGCAGCCGAGATACAGGAATTAACACTGAAGCTTTCTTT
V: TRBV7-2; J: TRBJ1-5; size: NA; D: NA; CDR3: CASSADSGANQPQHF; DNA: TGTGCCAGCAGCGCCGATTCGGGAGCCAATCAGCCCCAGCATTTT
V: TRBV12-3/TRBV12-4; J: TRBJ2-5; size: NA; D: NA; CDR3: CASSGEQETQYF; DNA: TGTGCCAGCAGCGGGGAACAAGAGACCCAGTACTTC
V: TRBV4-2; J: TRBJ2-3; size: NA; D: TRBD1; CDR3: CASSQARQGKARVTDTDTQYF; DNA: TGTGCCAGCAGCCAAGCAAGACAGGGGAAAGCCCGGGTCACAGACACAGATACGCAGTATTTT
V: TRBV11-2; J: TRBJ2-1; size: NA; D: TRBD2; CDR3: CASSGGVSGPRGEQFF; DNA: TGTGCCAGCAGCGGGGGGGTTAGCGGGCCACGGGGTGAGCAGTTCTTC
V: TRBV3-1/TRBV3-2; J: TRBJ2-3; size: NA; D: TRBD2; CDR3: CASSHRATSVDTQYF; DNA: TGTGCCAGCAGTCACCGGGCGACTAGCGTGGATACGCAGTATTTT
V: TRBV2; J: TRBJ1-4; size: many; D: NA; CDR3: CASRARNLATNEKLFF; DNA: TGTGCCAGCAGGGCCCGTAATCTGGCAACTAATGAAAAACTGTTTTTT
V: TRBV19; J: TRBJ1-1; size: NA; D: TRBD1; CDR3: CASSIPWTGRTEAFF; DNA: TGTGCCAGTAGTATCCCCTGGACAGGGAGGACTGAAGCTTTCTTT
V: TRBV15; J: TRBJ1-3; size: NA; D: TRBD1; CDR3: CATSRDQGQSSGNTIYF; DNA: TGTGCCACCAGCAGAGACCAGGGACAGAGTTCTGGAAACACCATATATTTT
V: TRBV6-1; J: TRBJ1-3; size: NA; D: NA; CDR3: CASSEDPGRRNTIYF; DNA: TGTGCCAGCAGTGAAGACCCAGGGAGGCGAAACACCATATATTTT
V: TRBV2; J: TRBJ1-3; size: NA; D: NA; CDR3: CASSEEQGNTIYF; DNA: TGTGCCAGCAGTGAGGAACAGGGAAACACCATATATTTT
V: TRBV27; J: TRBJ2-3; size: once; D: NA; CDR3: CASSLRLVGTDTQYF; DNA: TGTGCCAGCAGTTTAAGGCTAGTAGGCACAGATACGCAGTATTTT
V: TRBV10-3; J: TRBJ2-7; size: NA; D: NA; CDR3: CAISETSEQYF; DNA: TGTGCCATCAGTGAAACTAGCGAGCAGTACTTC
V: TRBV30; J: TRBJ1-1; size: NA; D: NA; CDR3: CAWSAVAGLNTEAFF; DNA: TGTGCCTGGAGTGCGGTTGCAGGGCTGAACACTGAAGCTTTCTTT
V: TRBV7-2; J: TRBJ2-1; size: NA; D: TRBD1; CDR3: CASRRPGQGKNEQFF; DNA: TGTGCCAGCAGACGCCCGGGACAGGGTAAAAATGAGCAGTTCTTC
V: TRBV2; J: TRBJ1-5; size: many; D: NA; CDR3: CASSDGWWQGKVQPQHF; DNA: TGTGCCAGCAGTGATGGTTGGTGGCAGGGAAAGGTGCAGCCCCAGCATTTT
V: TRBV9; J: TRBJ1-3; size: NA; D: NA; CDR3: CASSVVSSGNTIYF; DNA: TGTGCCAGCAGCGTAGTATCCTCTGGAAACACCATATATTTT
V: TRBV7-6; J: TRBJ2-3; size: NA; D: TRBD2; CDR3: CASSSGGTGVDTQYF; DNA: TGTGCCAGCAGCTCCGGGGGGACTGGGGTAGATACGCAGTATTTT
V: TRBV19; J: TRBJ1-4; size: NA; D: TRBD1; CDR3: CASSIGQGGEKLFF; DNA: TGTGCCAGTAGTATTGGGCAGGGGGGTGAAAAACTGTTTTTT
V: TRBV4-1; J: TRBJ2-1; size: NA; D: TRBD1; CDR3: CASSRGTGDNEQFF; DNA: TGCGCCAGCAGCCGGGGGACAGGGGACAATGAGCAGTTCTTC
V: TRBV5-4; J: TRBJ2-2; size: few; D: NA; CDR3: CASSSQQSGELFF; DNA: TGTGCCAGCAGCTCCCAACAGTCCGGGGAGCTGTTTTTT
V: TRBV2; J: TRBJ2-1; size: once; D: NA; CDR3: CASSVMSNEQFF; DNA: TGTGCCAGCAGTGTAATGAGCAATGAGCAGTTCTTC
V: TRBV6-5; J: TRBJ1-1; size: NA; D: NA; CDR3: CASSYDSFTEAFF; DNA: TGTGCCAGCAGTTACGACAGTTTCACTGAAGCTTTCTTT
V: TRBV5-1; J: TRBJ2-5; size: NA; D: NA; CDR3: CASSARVRETQYF; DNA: TGCGCCAGCAGCGCCAGGGTAAGGGAGACCCAGTACTTC
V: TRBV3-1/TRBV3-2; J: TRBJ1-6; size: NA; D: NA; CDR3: CASSPRGDNSPLHF; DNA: TGTGCCAGCAGCCCCCGGGGGGATAATTCACCCCTCCACTTT
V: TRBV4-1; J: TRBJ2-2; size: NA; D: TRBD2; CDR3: CASSPGPGLAGEGELFF; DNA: TGCGCCAGCAGCCCCGGTCCGGGACTAGCGGGAGAGGGGGAGCTGTTTTTT
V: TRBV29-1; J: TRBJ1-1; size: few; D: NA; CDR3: CSALDSTEAFF; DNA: TGCAGCGCCCTAGACAGTACTGAAGCTTTCTTT
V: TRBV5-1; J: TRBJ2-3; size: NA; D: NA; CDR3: CASSSQAASTDTQYF; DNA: TGCGCCAGCAGCTCACAAGCGGCTAGCACAGATACGCAGTATTTT
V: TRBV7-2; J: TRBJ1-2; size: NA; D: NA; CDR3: CASSLEQNYGYTF; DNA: TGTGCCAGCAGCCTCGAACAAAACTATGGCTACACCTTC
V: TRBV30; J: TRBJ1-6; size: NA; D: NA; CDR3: CAWSAHSPLHF; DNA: TGTGCCTGGAGTGCTCATTCACCCCTCCACTTT
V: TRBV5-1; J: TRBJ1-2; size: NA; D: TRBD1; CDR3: CASSLAIDRASYGYTF; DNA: TGCGCCAGCAGCTTGGCTATAGACAGGGCTTCCTATGGCTACACCTTC
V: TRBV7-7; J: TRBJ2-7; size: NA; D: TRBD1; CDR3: CASSSDRSREQYF; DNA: TGTGCCAGCAGCTCGGACAGGTCGCGGGAGCAGTACTTC
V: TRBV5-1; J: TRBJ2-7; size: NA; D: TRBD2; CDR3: CASSLTTSGSESYEQYF; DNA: TGCGCCAGCAGCTTGACGACTAGCGGGAGTGAGTCCTACGAGCAGTACTTC
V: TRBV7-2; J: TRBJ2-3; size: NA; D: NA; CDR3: CASSSFGAGHTDTQYF; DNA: TGTGCCAGCAGCTCCTTTGGGGCGGGGCACACAGATACGCAGTATTTT